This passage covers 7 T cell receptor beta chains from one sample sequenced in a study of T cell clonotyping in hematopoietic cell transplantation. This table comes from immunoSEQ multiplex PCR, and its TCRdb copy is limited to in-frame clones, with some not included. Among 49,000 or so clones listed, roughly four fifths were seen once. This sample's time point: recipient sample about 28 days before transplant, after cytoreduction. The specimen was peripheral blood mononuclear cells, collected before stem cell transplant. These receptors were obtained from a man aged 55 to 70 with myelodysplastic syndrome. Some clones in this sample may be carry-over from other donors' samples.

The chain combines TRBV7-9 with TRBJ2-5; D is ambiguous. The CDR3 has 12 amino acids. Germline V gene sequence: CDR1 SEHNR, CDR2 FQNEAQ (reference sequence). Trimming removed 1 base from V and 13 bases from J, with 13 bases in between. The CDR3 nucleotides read TGTGCCAGCAGCTTAGTTTACCCCCCGCTGTACTTC. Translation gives CASSLVYPPLYF.

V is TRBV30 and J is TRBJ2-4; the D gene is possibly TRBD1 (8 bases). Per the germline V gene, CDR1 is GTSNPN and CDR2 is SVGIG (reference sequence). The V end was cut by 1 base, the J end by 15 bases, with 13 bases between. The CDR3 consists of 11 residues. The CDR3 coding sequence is TGTGCCTGGAGTGATACAGGGGGGGTGTACTTC. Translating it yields CAWSDTGGVYF. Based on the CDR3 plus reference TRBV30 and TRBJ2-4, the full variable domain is SQTIHQWPATLVQPVGSPLSLECTVEGTSNPNLYWYRQAAGRGLQLLFYSVGIGQISSEVPQNLSASRPQDRQFILSSKKLLLSDSGFYLCAWSDTGGVYFGAGTRLSVL.

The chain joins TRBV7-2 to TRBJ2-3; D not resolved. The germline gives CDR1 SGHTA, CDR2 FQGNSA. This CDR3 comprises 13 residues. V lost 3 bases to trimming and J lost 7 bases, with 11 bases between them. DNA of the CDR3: TGTGCCAGCAGCTTGGAACGTGCCAATACGCAGTATTTT. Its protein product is CASSLERANTQYF. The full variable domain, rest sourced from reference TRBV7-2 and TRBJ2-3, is GAGVSQSPSNKVTEKGKDVELRCDPISGHTALYWYRQSLGQGLEFLIYFQGNSAPDKSGLPSDRFSAERTGGSVSTLTIQRTQQEDSAVYLCASSLERANTQYFGPGTRLTVL.

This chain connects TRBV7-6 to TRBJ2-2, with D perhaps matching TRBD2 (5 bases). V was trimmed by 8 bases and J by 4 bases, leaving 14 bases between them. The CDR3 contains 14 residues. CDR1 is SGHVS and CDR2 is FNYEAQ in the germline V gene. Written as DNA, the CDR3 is TGTGCCAGCCCCGGAGGAAAGGGCACCGGGGAGCTGTTTTTT. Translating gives CASPGGKGTGELFF. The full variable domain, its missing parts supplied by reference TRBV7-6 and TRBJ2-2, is GAGVSQSPRYKVTKRGQDVALRCDPISGHVSLYWYRQALGQGPEFLTYFNYEAQQDKSGLPNDRFSAERPEGSISTLTIQRTEQRDSAMYRCASPGGKGTGELFFGEGSRLTVL.

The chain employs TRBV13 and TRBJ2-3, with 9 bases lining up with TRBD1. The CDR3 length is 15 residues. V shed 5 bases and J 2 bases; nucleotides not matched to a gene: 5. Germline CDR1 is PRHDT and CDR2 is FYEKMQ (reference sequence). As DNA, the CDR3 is TGTGCCAGCAGCGCCGGACAGGGGCCCACAGATACGCAGTATTTT. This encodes CASSAGQGPTDTQYF.

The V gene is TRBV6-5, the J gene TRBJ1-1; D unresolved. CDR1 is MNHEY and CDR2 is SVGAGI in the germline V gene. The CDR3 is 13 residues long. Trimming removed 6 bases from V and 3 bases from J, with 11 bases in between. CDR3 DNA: TGTGCCAGCAGAAGACGGGTTGACACTGAAGCTTTCTTT. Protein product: CASRRRVDTEAFF.

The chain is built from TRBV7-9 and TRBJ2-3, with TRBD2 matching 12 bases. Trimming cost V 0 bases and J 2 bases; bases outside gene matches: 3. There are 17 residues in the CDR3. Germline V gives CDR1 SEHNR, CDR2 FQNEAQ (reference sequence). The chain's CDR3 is CASSLALAGGTTDTQYF. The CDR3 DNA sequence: TGTGCCAGCAGCTTAGCTCTAGCGGGGGGGACCACAGATACGCAGTATTTT.